This is a list of T cell receptor beta chains from one sample in a study of OX40 agonist ivuxolimab in advanced cancers. Measured with immunoSEQ multiplex PCR; TCRdb has only the in-frame clones, and not every one. The data show around 23,000 clones, around 77% seen once. The material was CD4+ or CD8+ T cells sorted from blood, obtained in a trial of the OX40 agonist ivuxolimab. The receptors shown here come from an adult with an advanced solid tumor such as melanoma, head and neck, liver or kidney cancer. Each CDR3 is given with its conserved first and last residue. Each record gives: V gene, J gene, D gene, CDR3 length, clone size, CDR3 protein, CDR3 DNA. D genes are given only for firm matches. Only part of the rows carry a size: once, few, many, or a class if the clone is expanded.

v_call: TRBV5-6
j_call: TRBJ2-1
d_call: TRBD2
cdr3_length: 16
clone_size: few
cdr3_aa: CASSEWGRGPYNEQFF
cdr3_nt: TGTGCCAGCAGCGAATGGGGGAGGGGCCCCTACAATGAGCAGTTCTTC

v_call: TRBV6-5
j_call: TRBJ1-1
d_call: .
cdr3_length: 14
clone_size: .
cdr3_aa: CASSYSGGNTEAFF
cdr3_nt: TGTGCCAGCAGTTACTCGGGCGGGAACACTGAAGCTTTCTTT

v_call: TRBV2
j_call: TRBJ1-1
d_call: TRBD1
cdr3_length: 15
clone_size: .
cdr3_aa: CASGGGTERDTEAFF
cdr3_nt: TGTGCCAGCGGGGGGGGGACAGAGAGGGACACTGAAGCTTTCTTT

v_call: TRBV7-9
j_call: TRBJ2-7
d_call: .
cdr3_length: 13
clone_size: .
cdr3_aa: CASSATMGYEQYF
cdr3_nt: TGTGCCAGCAGCGCTACTATGGGCTACGAGCAGTACTTC

v_call: TRBV4-1
j_call: TRBJ2-7
d_call: .
cdr3_length: 18
clone_size: few
cdr3_aa: CASSYTFPSTNLGHEQYF
cdr3_nt: TGCGCCAGCAGCTATACATTCCCGTCTACAAACCTAGGACACGAGCAGTACTTC

v_call: TRBV18
j_call: TRBJ1-2
d_call: .
cdr3_length: 14
clone_size: .
cdr3_aa: CASSPAPLDYGYTF
cdr3_nt: TGTGCCAGCTCACCGGCGCCTCTTGACTATGGCTACACCTTC

v_call: TRBV2
j_call: TRBJ2-7
d_call: .
cdr3_length: 13
clone_size: .
cdr3_aa: CASSISTIYEQYF
cdr3_nt: TGTGCCAGCAGCATTAGCACAATCTACGAGCAGTACTTC

v_call: TRBV5-4
j_call: TRBJ2-1
d_call: TRBD2
cdr3_length: 15
clone_size: .
cdr3_aa: CASSFGLAGNNEQFF
cdr3_nt: TGTGCCAGCAGCTTCGGGCTAGCGGGGAACAATGAGCAGTTCTTC

v_call: TRBV29-1
j_call: TRBJ2-5
d_call: .
cdr3_length: 14
clone_size: .
cdr3_aa: CSVEGVGHQETQYF
cdr3_nt: TGCAGCGTTGAGGGTGTGGGCCACCAAGAGACCCAGTACTTC

v_call: TRBV6-6
j_call: TRBJ2-5
d_call: TRBD2
cdr3_length: 15
clone_size: .
cdr3_aa: CASSYAGGQQETQYF
cdr3_nt: TGTGCCAGCAGTTACGCGGGGGGGCAGCAAGAGACCCAGTACTTC

v_call: TRBV10-2
j_call: TRBJ1-5
d_call: .
cdr3_length: 15
clone_size: .
cdr3_aa: CASSESYSNNQPQHF
cdr3_nt: TGCGCCAGCAGTGAGTCATACAGCAACAATCAGCCCCAGCATTTT

v_call: TRBV30
j_call: TRBJ1-5
d_call: .
cdr3_length: 14
clone_size: once
cdr3_aa: CAWSVPNLDQPQHF
cdr3_nt: TGTGCCTGGAGTGTACCGAACCTAGATCAGCCCCAGCATTTT

v_call: TRBV15
j_call: TRBJ1-2
d_call: .
cdr3_length: 14
clone_size: .
cdr3_aa: CATSRDRGFDGYTF
cdr3_nt: TGTGCCACCAGCAGAGATCGTGGCTTCGATGGCTACACCTTC

v_call: TRBV7-9
j_call: TRBJ2-7
d_call: .
cdr3_length: 12
clone_size: .
cdr3_aa: CASSQPFGEQYF
cdr3_nt: TGTGCCAGCAGCCAGCCCTTCGGCGAGCAGTACTTC

v_call: TRBV7-9
j_call: TRBJ1-2
d_call: .
cdr3_length: 13
clone_size: .
cdr3_aa: CASSLGAGNGYTF
cdr3_nt: TGTGCCAGCAGCTTAGGGGCGGGCAATGGCTACACCTTC

v_call: TRBV19
j_call: TRBJ2-2
d_call: .
cdr3_length: 10
clone_size: .
cdr3_aa: CAAGPGELFF
cdr3_nt: TGTGCCGCCGGCCCCGGGGAGCTGTTTTTT

v_call: TRBV6-6
j_call: TRBJ1-4
d_call: .
cdr3_length: 14
clone_size: .
cdr3_aa: CASSYGGTNEKLFF
cdr3_nt: TGTGCCAGCAGTTACGGGGGGACTAATGAAAAACTGTTTTTT

v_call: TRBV5-5
j_call: TRBJ2-6
d_call: .
cdr3_length: 15
clone_size: .
cdr3_aa: CASSLFGVGANVLTF
cdr3_nt: TGTGCCAGCAGCTTGTTCGGGGTGGGGGCCAACGTCCTGACTTTC

v_call: TRBV30
j_call: TRBJ1-1
d_call: TRBD1
cdr3_length: 14
clone_size: .
cdr3_aa: CAWSVGQGYTEAFF
cdr3_nt: TGTGCCTGGAGTGTAGGACAGGGGTACACTGAAGCTTTCTTT

v_call: TRBV7-6
j_call: TRBJ1-1
d_call: .
cdr3_length: 13
clone_size: few
cdr3_aa: CASSTTPDGEAFF
cdr3_nt: TGTGCCAGCAGCACCACTCCGGACGGTGAAGCTTTCTTT

v_call: TRBV4-3
j_call: TRBJ1-4
d_call: .
cdr3_length: 15
clone_size: .
cdr3_aa: CASSQAGGANEKLFF
cdr3_nt: TGCGCCAGCAGCCAAGCGGGGGGAGCTAATGAAAAACTGTTTTTT

v_call: TRBV10-3
j_call: TRBJ2-7
d_call: .
cdr3_length: 15
clone_size: .
cdr3_aa: CAISESVTIIYEQYF
cdr3_nt: TGTGCCATCAGTGAGTCAGTGACAATAATCTACGAGCAGTACTTC

v_call: TRBV10-3
j_call: TRBJ1-5
d_call: .
cdr3_length: 16
clone_size: .
cdr3_aa: CAISESETGWNQPQHF
cdr3_nt: TGTGCCATCAGTGAGTCGGAGACAGGCTGGAATCAGCCCCAGCATTTT

v_call: TRBV27
j_call: TRBJ2-5
d_call: TRBD1
cdr3_length: 15
clone_size: .
cdr3_aa: CASSATGGLLRTQYF
cdr3_nt: TGTGCCAGCAGCGCCACAGGGGGCTTACTCCGGACCCAGTACTTC

v_call: TRBV9
j_call: TRBJ2-7
d_call: .
cdr3_length: 15
clone_size: few
cdr3_aa: CASSADAPPPHEQYF
cdr3_nt: TGTGCCAGCAGCGCGGACGCCCCGCCACCCCACGAGCAGTACTTC

v_call: TRBV29-1
j_call: TRBJ2-7
d_call: .
cdr3_length: 15
clone_size: .
cdr3_aa: CSVEGVGSSVHEQYF
cdr3_nt: TGCAGCGTTGAAGGGGTTGGTTCTAGCGTCCACGAGCAGTACTTC

v_call: TRBV18
j_call: TRBJ2-3
d_call: TRBD1
cdr3_length: 16
clone_size: .
cdr3_aa: CASSLGDRGRTDTQYF
cdr3_nt: TGTGCCAGCTCACTGGGGGACAGGGGTCGCACAGATACGCAGTATTTT

v_call: TRBV19
j_call: TRBJ1-1
d_call: .
cdr3_length: 16
clone_size: .
cdr3_aa: CASSSRQLRKNTEAFF
cdr3_nt: TGTGCCAGTAGTAGTCGGCAGCTCCGAAAGAACACTGAAGCTTTCTTT

v_call: TRBV14
j_call: TRBJ1-2
d_call: .
cdr3_length: 13
clone_size: .
cdr3_aa: CASSHRNTYGYTF
cdr3_nt: TGTGCCAGCAGCCACCGTAATACCTATGGCTACACCTTC

v_call: TRBV7-3
j_call: TRBJ2-5
d_call: .
cdr3_length: 15
clone_size: .
cdr3_aa: CASSQEGGIVETQYF
cdr3_nt: TGTGCCAGCAGCCAAGAAGGGGGGATAGTGGAGACCCAGTACTTC

v_call: TRBV30
j_call: TRBJ1-2
d_call: TRBD1
cdr3_length: 14
clone_size: .
cdr3_aa: CAWSRDREDEGYTF
cdr3_nt: TGTGCCTGGAGTAGGGACAGGGAGGATGAAGGCTACACCTTC

v_call: TRBV5-1
j_call: TRBJ2-2
d_call: .
cdr3_length: 16
clone_size: .
cdr3_aa: CASSLASRVDTGELFF
cdr3_nt: TGCGCCAGCAGCTTGGCTAGCAGGGTGGACACCGGGGAGCTGTTTTTT

v_call: TRBV7-9
j_call: TRBJ2-2
d_call: .
cdr3_length: 12
clone_size: .
cdr3_aa: CASSLGARELFF
cdr3_nt: TGTGCCAGCAGCTTGGGGGCCAGGGAGCTGTTTTTT

v_call: TRBV19
j_call: TRBJ1-1
d_call: .
cdr3_length: 17
clone_size: once
cdr3_aa: CASSDTFGEGLNTEAFF
cdr3_nt: TGTGCCAGTAGTGATACGTTTGGGGAGGGATTGAACACTGAAGCTTTCTTT

v_call: TRBV7-6
j_call: TRBJ2-7
d_call: TRBD1
cdr3_length: 15
clone_size: .
cdr3_aa: CASSSRDRGPYEQYF
cdr3_nt: TGTGCCAGCAGCTCCCGGGACAGGGGACCCTACGAGCAGTACTTC

v_call: TRBV6-1
j_call: TRBJ2-7
d_call: .
cdr3_length: 14
clone_size: .
cdr3_aa: CASRPSAGSFEQYF
cdr3_nt: TGTGCCAGCAGGCCCTCCGCAGGGAGTTTCGAGCAGTACTTC

v_call: TRBV10-1
j_call: TRBJ2-7
d_call: .
cdr3_length: 15
clone_size: .
cdr3_aa: CARSGGDSPSYEQYF
cdr3_nt: TGCGCCAGATCAGGGGGGGACAGCCCATCCTACGAGCAGTACTTC

v_call: TRBV7-9
j_call: TRBJ1-1
d_call: TRBD1
cdr3_length: 16
clone_size: .
cdr3_aa: CASSAGTGGVNTEAFF
cdr3_nt: TGTGCCAGCAGCGCCGGGACAGGGGGCGTGAACACTGAAGCTTTCTTT

v_call: TRBV25-1
j_call: TRBJ2-7
d_call: .
cdr3_length: 13
clone_size: .
cdr3_aa: CASSDTYGYEQYF
cdr3_nt: TGTGCCAGCAGTGATACCTACGGGTACGAGCAGTACTTC

v_call: TRBV7-7
j_call: TRBJ2-3
d_call: .
cdr3_length: 15
clone_size: .
cdr3_aa: CASSLSGAGTDTQYF
cdr3_nt: TGTGCTAGCAGCTTATCAGGGGCCGGCACAGATACGCAGTATTTT

v_call: TRBV4-2
j_call: TRBJ2-2
d_call: TRBD2
cdr3_length: 16
clone_size: .
cdr3_aa: CASSQDRAGDAGGLFF
cdr3_nt: TGTGCCAGCAGCCAAGATCGAGCGGGGGACGCAGGTGGGCTGTTTTTT

v_call: TRBV19
j_call: TRBJ1-5
d_call: TRBD1
cdr3_length: 17
clone_size: .
cdr3_aa: CASSIDPDRGSNQPQHF
cdr3_nt: TGTGCCAGTAGTATAGACCCGGACAGGGGAAGCAATCAGCCCCAGCATTTT

v_call: TRBV30
j_call: TRBJ1-1
d_call: .
cdr3_length: 13
clone_size: few
cdr3_aa: CAWSFGMNTEAFF
cdr3_nt: TGTGCCTGGAGTTTTGGAATGAACACTGAAGCTTTCTTT

v_call: TRBV7-2
j_call: TRBJ1-4
d_call: .
cdr3_length: 16
clone_size: .
cdr3_aa: CASSPRPGHLNEKLFF
cdr3_nt: TGTGCCAGCAGCCCACGACCGGGACACCTTAATGAAAAACTGTTTTTT

v_call: TRBV5-5
j_call: TRBJ2-1
d_call: .
cdr3_length: 13
clone_size: .
cdr3_aa: CASSWTEYNEQFF
cdr3_nt: TGTGCCAGCAGCTGGACAGAATACAATGAGCAGTTCTTC

v_call: TRBV7-2
j_call: TRBJ2-3
d_call: TRBD1
cdr3_length: 16
clone_size: .
cdr3_aa: CASSSAGTGGEDTQYF
cdr3_nt: TGTGCCAGCAGCTCCGCCGGGACAGGGGGCGAAGATACGCAGTATTTT

v_call: TRBV23-1
j_call: TRBJ2-7
d_call: .
cdr3_length: 16
clone_size: .
cdr3_aa: CASSQRPGTGTYEQYF
cdr3_nt: TGCGCCAGCAGTCAACGGCCCGGGACGGGGACCTACGAGCAGTACTTC

v_call: TRBV11-2
j_call: TRBJ2-7
d_call: .
cdr3_length: 13
clone_size: .
cdr3_aa: CASSPNTDYEQYF
cdr3_nt: TGTGCCAGCAGCCCCAATACAGACTACGAGCAGTACTTC

v_call: TRBV4-1
j_call: TRBJ2-7
d_call: .
cdr3_length: 14
clone_size: .
cdr3_aa: CASSQATGLYEQYF
cdr3_nt: TGCGCCAGCAGCCAAGCCACAGGGCTGTACGAGCAGTACTTC

v_call: TRBV7-2
j_call: TRBJ2-1
d_call: TRBD2
cdr3_length: 17
clone_size: .
cdr3_aa: CASSLVGRGGTYNEQFF
cdr3_nt: TGTGCCAGCAGCTTAGTCGGTCGGGGGGGAACCTACAATGAGCAGTTCTTC

v_call: TRBV30
j_call: TRBJ1-1
d_call: .
cdr3_length: 12
clone_size: few
cdr3_aa: CAWSVPGFEAFF
cdr3_nt: TGTGCCTGGAGTGTACCTGGTTTTGAAGCTTTCTTT

v_call: TRBV2
j_call: TRBJ1-5
d_call: TRBD1
cdr3_length: 15
clone_size: .
cdr3_aa: CASSDSGTDNQPQHF
cdr3_nt: TGTGCCAGCAGTGATTCCGGGACAGACAATCAGCCCCAGCATTTT

v_call: TRBV7-2
j_call: TRBJ2-7
d_call: .
cdr3_length: 14
clone_size: .
cdr3_aa: CASSFDIILYEQYF
cdr3_nt: TGTGCCAGCAGCTTCGACATCATCCTCTACGAGCAGTACTTC

v_call: TRBV6-5
j_call: TRBJ1-1
d_call: .
cdr3_length: 14
clone_size: .
cdr3_aa: CASSYGLWNTEAFF
cdr3_nt: TGTGCCAGCAGTTATGGGCTCTGGAACACTGAAGCTTTCTTT